Included here is one TCR beta chain sequence, with context. Produced via immunoSEQ multiplex PCR; TCRdb's table is partial and in-frame only. Seen here are approximately 2.5 million clones, roughly 93% observed once, and the top ten hold approximately 0.35%. The sample belongs to a study of shared clonotypes between healthy human individuals. The CDR3 runs to 13 residues. Germline values: CDR1 ENHRY, CDR2 SYGVKD. V was pared by 7 bases and J by 3 bases, with 9 bases between. The TCR originated in a man aged 18 to 35 in good health. Some clones in this sample may be carry-over from other donors' samples. The sequenced sample consisted of naive CD4+ T cells from PBMCs. Documented subset: CD45RA+ positively selected. The chain carries TRBV10-3 and TRBJ2-2; D unresolved. DNA for the CDR3: TGTGCCATCAAACGGACGGACACCGGGGAGCTGTTTTTT. Its translation: CAIKRTDTGELFF.